Below, 23 T cell receptor beta chains from the same sample are listed, as sequenced in a study of identical twins. TCRdb called the 5' RACE reads again in MiXCR, with one record for every CDR3 protein. The sample carries under 400,000 distinct CDR3 sequences, roughly 9% recorded once. Sequencing was done on a sample of naive T cells sorted from blood. The receptors here all came from a woman in her forties or fifties in good health.

V usage is TRBV7-9 and J usage is TRBJ1-2; possible D gene TRBD1, 5 bases. The germline V gene has CDR1 SEHNR and CDR2 FQNEAQ (reference sequence). The CDR3 runs to 13 residues. V lost 8 bases and J lost 3, with 13 bases in between. This CDR3 is CASGGGSYYGYTF. The CDR3 nucleotides are TGTGCCAGCGGGGGGGGTTCCTACTATGGCTACACCTTC.

This clonotype was found many times. The rearrangement joins TRBV24-1 to TRBJ2-1, with D possibly TRBD1 on 6 matching bases. The CDR3 sequence is 14 residues long. The V gene lost 4 bases and the J gene lost 4 bases, with 10 bases spanning the gap. The germline gives CDR1 KGHDR, CDR2 SFDVKD. CDR3 loop: CATSDRGQYNEQFF. DNA for the CDR3: TGTGCCACCAGTGACCGAGGACAGTACAATGAGCAGTTCTTC.

This clonotype has a count of ten or more. This chain uses TRBV25-1 with TRBJ1-2; D gene unclear. Deletions cut 6 bases from V and 2 bases from J, with 13 bases between. CDR1 and CDR2 (germline): MGHDK, SYGVNS. The CDR3 has 14 residues. The CDR3 nucleotides are TGTGCCAGCAGCCAGGTATCGGAAAACTATGGCTACACCTTC. The encoded protein is CASSQVSENYGYTF.

Here the CDR3 reads CASSPPRGGSSYEQYF. The CDR3 DNA follows: TGTGCCAGCTCACCACCGAGGGGTGGTAGCTCCTACGAGCAGTACTTC. The gene calls are TRBV18 and TRBJ2-7; tentatively, D is TRBD1 or TRBD2 (5 bases each). V was clipped by 0 bases and J by 0 bases, with 12 bases between them. CDR3 length: 16 amino acids. Germline V gene sequence: CDR1 KGHSH, CDR2 LQKENI.

This clonotype was seen a handful of times. V is TRBV5-1 and J is TRBJ2-7, with TRBD2 matching over 9 bases. The CDR3 is 16 residues long. From germline, CDR1 is SGHRS and CDR2 YFSETQ. V shed 0 bases and J 5 bases; nucleotides not matched to a gene: 9. The CDR3 coding sequence is TGCGCCAGCAGCTTGGCGTCTAGCGGGAAATCGGACGAGCAGTACTTC. Its protein product is CASSLASSGKSDEQYF.

The table lists this clonotype with many counts. The chain employs TRBV3-1 and TRBJ2-1, with D perhaps assigned TRBD1 or TRBD2 (5 bases each). V lost 1 base, J lost 8 bases, and 9 bases lay in between. The CDR3 contains 13 residues. The germline V gene encodes CDR1 LGHDT and CDR2 YNNKEL (reference sequence). Written as DNA, the CDR3 is TGTGCCAGCAGCCAAGCCGGGGCATATGAGCAGTTCTTC. Its translation is CASSQAGAYEQFF.

This clonotype was observed at least ten times. The rearrangement links TRBV4-1 to TRBJ2-2, with 7 positions matching TRBD2. The CDR3 has 18 amino acids. The V and J ends lost 4 bases and 0 bases, in that order; junction bases with no gene match: 11. Per the germline V gene, CDR1 is MGHRA and CDR2 is YSYEKL. CDR3 nucleotide sequence: TGCGCCAGCAGCCCTAAGGGGAGGGTGACAGCGAACACCGGGGAGCTGTTTTTT. This translates into CASSPKGRVTANTGELFF.

V and J are TRBV19 and TRBJ2-7, with 8 nucleotides matching TRBD2. The CDR3 is 14 amino acids. Germline V CDR1 and CDR2: LNHDA, SQIVND (reference sequence). Trimming took 7 bases from V and 5 from J; bases not matched to a gene: 10. This chain's CDR3 is CASKSGSLLHEQYF. For the CDR3, the DNA is TGTGCCAGTAAAAGCGGGAGCCTGTTACACGAGCAGTACTTC.

This clonotype was detected ten times or more. The chain combines TRBV12-3 or TRBV12-4 with TRBJ2-1; D is undetermined. This CDR3 comprises 12 residues. V was shortened by 4 bases and J by 2 bases, with 3 bases between the two germline ends. CDR3 bases: TGTGCCAGCAGTTACCCCTACAATGAGCAGTTCTTC. Amino acids: CASSYPYNEQFF.

The V and J genes are TRBV6-2 or TRBV6-3 and TRBJ1-1; a weak D match, TRBD1 (5 bases). CDR1 is MNHEY, CDR2 SVGEGT, per germline. The CDR3 contains 13 residues. V was shortened by 2 bases and J by 10 bases, with 14 bases between the two germline ends. CDR3 coding DNA: TGTGCCAGCAGTTACCCGTTTAGGGGCACAGCTTTCTTT. This gives the protein CASSYPFRGTAFF.

This clonotype was counted many times. This chain uses TRBV3-1 with TRBJ2-7, with D possibly TRBD1 on 5 matching bases. From germline, CDR1 is LGHDT and CDR2 YNNKEL (reference sequence). The CDR3 loop spans 14 amino acids. Trimming took off 5 bases at V and 0 bases at J, with 11 bases between the two ends. CDR3 nucleotides: TGTGCCAGCAGCTCGTCCGACAGCTCCTACGAGCAGTACTTC. It is translated as CASSSSDSSYEQYF.

This clonotype was detected a few times. This chain links TRBV20-1 with TRBJ2-5; 8 positions match TRBD2. The germline CDR1 and CDR2 sequences are DFQATT and SNEGSKA (reference sequence). CDR3 length: 15 residues. Trimming at V came to 2 bases and at J to 5 bases, leaving 10 bases not matched to a gene. The CDR3 sequence: CSARSGRAPRETQYF. The CDR3 DNA reads TGCAGTGCTAGATCCGGGAGGGCCCCAAGGGAGACCCAGTACTTC.

This clonotype was detected only a few times. The CDR3 region has the DNA TGCAGTGCTAGAGATCTTAGCGCCCAAGAGACCCAGTACTTC. As protein: CSARDLSAQETQYF. The gene calls are TRBV20-1 and TRBJ2-5, with a weak D call TRBD2 (5 bases). Looked up from germline, CDR1 is DFQATT and CDR2 is SNEGSKA (reference sequence). The CDR3 loop spans 14 amino acids. The V and J ends lost 0 bases and 1 base respectively, with 9 bases between them.

This rearrangement joins TRBV7-9 to TRBJ2-7; 7 positions agree with TRBD2. CDR3 size: 16 residues. J was trimmed by 2 bases and V by 5 bases; bases with no gene match: 12. Germline V CDR1 and CDR2: SEHNR, FQNEAQ (reference sequence). The CDR3 loop reads CASSPLRIAGTYEQYV. As DNA, the CDR3 is TGTGCCAGCAGCCCCCTTCGAATAGCGGGTACCTACGAGCAGTACGTC.

The CDR3 region is CASSFAGTGGETQYF. The CDR3, as DNA: TGTGCCAGCAGTTTCGCCGGGACAGGGGGGGAGACCCAGTACTTC. The chain couples TRBV12-3 or TRBV12-4 to TRBJ2-5, with TRBD1 matching over 11 bases. V shed 3 bases, J shed 5 bases, and the junction held 5 bases outside the gene matches. The CDR3 spans 15 residues.

This clonotype was observed at least ten times. The V call is TRBV5-1, the J call TRBJ2-3, with 9 bases identical to TRBD2. The CDR3 totals 18 residues. Trimming removed 5 bases from V and 0 bases from J; junction bases left unmatched: 13. Germline V CDR1 and CDR2: SGHRS, YFSETQ. CDR3: CASRRLAERIESTDTQYF. The CDR3 DNA sequence: TGCGCCAGCAGACGACTAGCGGAGAGGATAGAAAGCACAGATACGCAGTATTTT.

The chain joins TRBV10-3 to TRBJ2-1; 8 bases are a match to TRBD2. V was pared by 9 bases and J by 0 bases, with 4 bases of the junction left unmatched. CDR3 length: 14 residues. Germline-derived CDR1 and CDR2 are ENHRY and SYGVKD. Here the CDR3 reads CAIESGSSYNEQFF. CDR3 coding DNA: TGTGCCATAGAAAGCGGGAGCTCCTACAATGAGCAGTTCTTC.

The rearrangement joins TRBV12-3 or TRBV12-4 to TRBJ2-1; D is unresolved. V was trimmed by 6 bases and J by 5 bases, leaving 14 bases between them. This CDR3 has 14 residues. The chain's CDR3 is CASSPGRLDNEQFF. CDR3 nucleotide sequence: TGTGCCAGCAGCCCCGGGCGGCTCGACAATGAGCAGTTCTTC.

The gene calls are TRBV29-1 and TRBJ1-5; D gene unclear. The CDR3 covers 12 residues. CDR1 is SQVTM and CDR2 is ANQGSEA in the germline V gene. With 0 bases removed from V and 7 bases from J, the gap between germline ends came to 7 bases. Written as DNA, the CDR3 is TGCAGCGTTGAAGAAGAAGGACAGCCCCAGCATTTT. It encodes CSVEEEGQPQHF.

This clonotype has a handful of counts. The rearrangement links TRBV6-5 to TRBJ2-5; 7 bases are a match to TRBD2. The CDR3 sequence is 14 residues long. Germline V lookup: CDR1 MNHEY, CDR2 SVGAGI. The J segment lost 2 bases and the V segment lost 0 bases, leaving 0 bases of the junction unmatched. CDR3 DNA: TGTGCCAGCAGTTACTCGGGACTACAAGAGACCCAGTACTTC. This gives the protein CASSYSGLQETQYF.

V is TRBV6-2 or TRBV6-3 and J is TRBJ2-3; 10 bases align to TRBD1. CDR3 length: 15 amino acids. Germline V gene data show CDR1 as MNHEY and CDR2 as SVGEGT. Germline trimming cut 7 bases from V and 5 bases from J; bases unmatched to any gene: 9. The CDR3 spells CASNDVDRGLDTQYF. The CDR3 bases are TGTGCCAGCAACGACGTTGACAGGGGGCTAGATACGCAGTATTTT.

This clonotype showed up many times. This chain links TRBV4-1 with TRBJ2-7; a weak D match, TRBD1 (5 bases). Trimming left V 1 base short and J 2 bases short, with 9 bases between. The germline CDR1 and CDR2 sequences are MGHRA and YSYEKL. This CDR3 spans 14 amino acids. For the CDR3, the DNA is TGCGCCAGCAGCCAAGCCGGCAGGGCCTACGAGCAGTACTTC. It yields the protein CASSQAGRAYEQYF.

This chain joins TRBV28 and TRBJ2-1; TRBD2 is a possible D gene (5 bases). Trimming removed 4 bases from V and 15 bases from J, with 19 bases in between. CDR3 length: 13 residues. Germline loops: CDR1 MDHEN, CDR2 SYDVKM. The CDR3 here is CASSSGTIAYPFF. The CDR3 nucleotides read TGTGCCAGCAGTTCGGGAACCATAGCGTACCCGTTCTTC.